Sequencing of this T cell receptor beta chain was carried out in a study of blood T cell repertoires in COVID-19. Participant-reported clinical history was the basis for cohort assignment. Assay used: immunoSEQ multiplex PCR; TCRdb lists only in-frame clones, some missing. The table records about 170,000 clones, less than 90% of them present only once. This CDR3 region has 16 residues. Germline V lookup: CDR1 MNHEY, CDR2 SMNVEV (reference sequence). V lost 4 bases and J lost 1; bases outside the gene matches: 9. This chain links TRBV27 with TRBJ1-2, with 7 bases fitting TRBD1. Sequenced input: PBMCs or T cells enriched from blood (not recorded which). The clonotype comes from a woman between 45 and 60 years old who had recovered from COVID-19. The CDR3 sequence is CASSSTMDRSNYGYTF. The CDR3 DNA sequence: TGTGCCAGCAGTTCCACTATGGACAGGAGTAACTATGGCTACACCTTC.